Listed below are T cell receptor beta chains from one sample, sequenced in a study of blood T cell repertoires in COVID-19. Some clones are missing from TCRdb's copy, which holds only in-frame ones; the method was immunoSEQ multiplex PCR. The table has 100,000 to 120,000 clones, 88% seen once. Material for sequencing was peripheral blood. Receptors originate from a human donor in a cohort sampled during active COVID-19. CDR3s include the opening cysteine and the closing phenylalanine or tryptophan. The order of the fields is V gene, D gene, clone size, J gene, CDR3 length, CDR3 protein, CDR3 DNA. A D gene is named only where the DNA matches it firmly. Expanded clones get a size class; other rows say once, few or many, or leave the size out.

V gene: TRBV6-5; D gene: NA; clone size: NA; J gene: TRBJ2-3; CDR3 length: 12; CDR3 protein: CASTAGSDTQYF; CDR3 DNA: TGTGCCAGCACAGCAGGGTCAGATACGCAGTATTTT
V gene: TRBV18; D gene: NA; clone size: NA; J gene: TRBJ2-5; CDR3 length: 14; CDR3 protein: CASSPDRLQETQYF; CDR3 DNA: TGTGCCAGCTCACCAGACAGGCTCCAAGAGACCCAGTACTTC
V gene: TRBV18; D gene: NA; clone size: once; J gene: TRBJ1-2; CDR3 length: 15; CDR3 protein: CASSPYGQDNYGYTF; CDR3 DNA: TGTGCCAGCTCACCTTATGGACAAGATAACTATGGCTACACCTTC
V gene: TRBV6-1; D gene: NA; clone size: NA; J gene: TRBJ1-6; CDR3 length: 12; CDR3 protein: CASSEYPSPLHF; CDR3 DNA: TGTGCCAGCAGTGAATATCCCTCACCCCTCCACTTT
V gene: TRBV6-6; D gene: NA; clone size: few; J gene: TRBJ2-5; CDR3 length: 13; CDR3 protein: CASSSQLEETQYF; CDR3 DNA: TGTGCCAGCAGTTCCCAACTAGAAGAGACCCAGTACTTC
V gene: TRBV11-2; D gene: NA; clone size: once; J gene: TRBJ2-1; CDR3 length: 15; CDR3 protein: CASSLSGILWNEQFF; CDR3 DNA: TGTGCCAGCAGCTTATCCGGGATTCTTTGGAATGAGCAGTTCTTC
V gene: TRBV12-3/TRBV12-4; D gene: NA; clone size: once; J gene: TRBJ1-1; CDR3 length: 12; CDR3 protein: CASSPGPTEAFF; CDR3 DNA: TGTGCCAGCAGTCCCGGTCCGACTGAAGCTTTCTTT
V gene: TRBV29-1; D gene: NA; clone size: NA; J gene: TRBJ2-1; CDR3 length: 15; CDR3 protein: CSVDGANREYNEQFF; CDR3 DNA: TGCAGCGTTGACGGGGCAAACAGGGAGTACAATGAGCAGTTCTTC
V gene: TRBV6-1; D gene: TRBD2; clone size: NA; J gene: TRBJ2-7; CDR3 length: 14; CDR3 protein: CASSEAGGVYEQYF; CDR3 DNA: TGTGCCAGCAGTGAAGCGGGAGGGGTTTACGAGCAGTACTTC
V gene: TRBV2; D gene: TRBD1; clone size: NA; J gene: TRBJ2-5; CDR3 length: 16; CDR3 protein: CASSRTGTGGAETQYF; CDR3 DNA: TGTGCCAGCAGTCGAACTGGGACAGGGGGCGCGGAGACCCAGTACTTC
V gene: TRBV4-1; D gene: TRBD2; clone size: NA; J gene: TRBJ2-1; CDR3 length: 16; CDR3 protein: CASSQGPSGAGNEQFF; CDR3 DNA: TGCGCCAGCAGCCAAGGTCCTAGCGGGGCAGGGAATGAGCAGTTCTTC
V gene: TRBV4-1; D gene: TRBD2; clone size: NA; J gene: TRBJ2-2; CDR3 length: 15; CDR3 protein: CASSQGGRGYGELFF; CDR3 DNA: TGCGCCAGCAGCCAAGGCGGGAGGGGGTACGGGGAGCTGTTTTTT
V gene: TRBV12-3/TRBV12-4; D gene: NA; clone size: NA; J gene: TRBJ1-2; CDR3 length: 13; CDR3 protein: CASSPVAPYGYTF; CDR3 DNA: TGTGCCAGCAGTCCTGTAGCTCCCTATGGCTACACCTTC
V gene: TRBV7-9; D gene: TRBD1; clone size: once; J gene: TRBJ1-5; CDR3 length: 18; CDR3 protein: CASSPGKGARGLDQPQHF; CDR3 DNA: TGTGCCAGCAGCCCTGGGAAGGGCGCCAGGGGGTTGGATCAGCCCCAGCATTTT
V gene: TRBV29-1; D gene: NA; clone size: NA; J gene: TRBJ2-2; CDR3 length: 13; CDR3 protein: CSVTQANTGELFF; CDR3 DNA: TGCAGCGTTACCCAGGCGAACACCGGGGAGCTGTTTTTT
V gene: TRBV6-1; D gene: TRBD1; clone size: NA; J gene: TRBJ2-7; CDR3 length: 17; CDR3 protein: CASSGKPGQRHSYEQYF; CDR3 DNA: TGTGCCAGCAGTGGAAAACCGGGACAGCGCCATTCCTACGAGCAGTACTTC
V gene: TRBV5-6; D gene: NA; clone size: NA; J gene: TRBJ1-2; CDR3 length: 14; CDR3 protein: CASSLVVSSYGYTF; CDR3 DNA: TGTGCCAGCAGCTTGGTGGTCAGTTCCTATGGCTACACCTTC
V gene: TRBV6-5; D gene: NA; clone size: NA; J gene: TRBJ1-4; CDR3 length: 12; CDR3 protein: CASSFPGEKLFF; CDR3 DNA: TGTGCCAGCAGTTTCCCCGGTGAAAAACTGTTTTTT
V gene: TRBV6-5; D gene: TRBD1; clone size: NA; J gene: TRBJ1-2; CDR3 length: 14; CDR3 protein: CASRNPTGGRGYTF; CDR3 DNA: TGTGCCAGCCGAAATCCGACAGGGGGAAGAGGCTACACCTTC
V gene: TRBV18; D gene: NA; clone size: NA; J gene: TRBJ1-5; CDR3 length: 15; CDR3 protein: CASSLNGFTGQPQHF; CDR3 DNA: TGTGCCAGCTCACTAAACGGGTTTACAGGGCAGCCCCAGCATTTT
V gene: TRBV11-3; D gene: TRBD1; clone size: few; J gene: TRBJ1-1; CDR3 length: 15; CDR3 protein: CASSLGQGSNTEAFF; CDR3 DNA: TGTGCCAGCAGCTTGGGACAGGGGTCCAACACTGAAGCTTTCTTT
V gene: TRBV2; D gene: NA; clone size: NA; J gene: TRBJ1-4; CDR3 length: 13; CDR3 protein: CASRLTTGEKLFF; CDR3 DNA: TGTGCCAGCAGACTTACCACCGGTGAAAAACTGTTTTTT
V gene: TRBV5-1; D gene: TRBD2; clone size: NA; J gene: TRBJ2-1; CDR3 length: 14; CDR3 protein: CASSLLSGRMAQFF; CDR3 DNA: TGCGCCAGCAGCTTGCTGAGCGGGAGGATGGCGCAGTTCTTC
V gene: TRBV7-9; D gene: NA; clone size: NA; J gene: TRBJ1-2; CDR3 length: 13; CDR3 protein: CASSGGLTGGYTF; CDR3 DNA: TGTGCCAGCAGCGGAGGACTGACGGGGGGCTACACCTTC
V gene: TRBV5-1; D gene: TRBD1; clone size: NA; J gene: TRBJ2-2; CDR3 length: 15; CDR3 protein: CASSPQGARTGELFF; CDR3 DNA: TGCGCCAGCAGCCCCCAGGGGGCTAGGACCGGGGAGCTGTTTTTT
V gene: TRBV6-5; D gene: NA; clone size: NA; J gene: TRBJ1-2; CDR3 length: 15; CDR3 protein: CASSYSFSSNYGYTF; CDR3 DNA: TGTGCCAGCAGTTACAGTTTCAGTTCTAACTATGGCTACACCTTC
V gene: TRBV24-1; D gene: TRBD1; clone size: once; J gene: TRBJ2-5; CDR3 length: 14; CDR3 protein: CATRGPAGGETQYF; CDR3 DNA: TGTGCCACCAGAGGCCCTGCAGGGGGCGAGACCCAGTACTTC
V gene: TRBV15; D gene: NA; clone size: NA; J gene: TRBJ1-3; CDR3 length: 17; CDR3 protein: CATSPGGTSVSGNTIYF; CDR3 DNA: TGTGCCACCAGCCCCGGCGGCACATCGGTGTCTGGAAACACCATATATTTT